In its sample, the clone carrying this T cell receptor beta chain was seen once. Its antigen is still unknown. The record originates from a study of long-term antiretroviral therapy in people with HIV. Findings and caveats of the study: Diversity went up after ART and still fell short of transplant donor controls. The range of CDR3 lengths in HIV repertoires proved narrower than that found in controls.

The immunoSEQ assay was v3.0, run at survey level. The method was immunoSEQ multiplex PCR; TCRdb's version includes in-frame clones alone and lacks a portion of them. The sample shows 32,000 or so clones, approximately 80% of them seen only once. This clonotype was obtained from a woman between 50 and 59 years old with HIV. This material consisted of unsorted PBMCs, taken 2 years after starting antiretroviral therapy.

This CDR3 reads CASSGGLQETQYF. The CDR3 coding sequence is TGTGCCAGCAGCGGGGGACTTCAAGAGACCCAGTACTTC. The V call is TRBV14, the J call TRBJ2-5; the D gene is possibly TRBD2 (6 bases). The germline CDR1 and CDR2 sequences are SGHDN and FVKESK. The CDR3 runs to 13 residues. Trimming cost V 5 bases and J 2 bases, with 9 bases left between them.